These T cell receptor beta chains were read from a single sample in a study of beta chain features in type 1 diabetes. The data were produced by immunoSEQ multiplex PCR, yet TCRdb's version contains in-frame clones alone and is incomplete. This table holds over 350,000 clones, approximately 16% found once. The sequenced sample consisted of naive CD4+ T cells from blood. Receptors were obtained from a woman aged 18-29 years in good health. Both conserved end residues are part of each CDR3. The order of the fields is J gene, D gene, V gene, clone size, CDR3 protein, CDR3 DNA. A D gene is named only where the DNA matches it firmly. Clone size appears in some rows only: once, few, many, or a class for an expanded clone.

>TRBJ1-2|NA|TRBV7-2|few
CASSPDWNYGYTF
TGTGCCAGCAGCCCGGACTGGAACTATGGCTACACCTTC
>TRBJ2-1|NA|TRBV7-2|NA
CASSLASLLGGEQFF
TGTGCCAGCAGCTTAGCGAGCCTCTTGGGCGGGGAGCAGTTCTTC
>TRBJ2-1|NA|TRBV5-4|NA
CASSPVWSPSYNEQFF
TGTGCCAGCAGCCCGGTTTGGTCCCCCTCCTACAATGAGCAGTTCTTC
>TRBJ2-4|TRBD1|TRBV7-2|NA
CASSPDRVGLDIQYF
TGTGCCAGCAGCCCAGACAGGGTCGGCTTGGACATTCAGTACTTC
>TRBJ1-4|NA|TRBV30|few
CAWSVARLNEKLFF
TGTGCCTGGAGTGTTGCCAGACTTAATGAAAAACTGTTTTTT
>TRBJ1-5|TRBD1|TRBV4-1|NA
CASSHFPGTVDQPQHF
TGCGCCAGCAGCCATTTCCCCGGGACAGTCGATCAGCCCCAGCATTTT
>TRBJ1-1|TRBD1|TRBV18|NA
CASSPGTGRMVAFF
TGTGCCAGCTCACCTGGGACAGGGAGGATGGTGGCTTTCTTT
>TRBJ1-1|NA|TRBV7-9|NA
CASSQQGRHEAFF
TGTGCCAGCAGCCAACAAGGCCGACATGAAGCTTTCTTT
>TRBJ1-4|NA|TRBV30|NA
CAYQGTNEKLFF
TGTGCCTATCAGGGCACTAATGAAAAACTGTTTTTT
>TRBJ1-1|NA|TRBV20-1|NA
CSEGGETEAFF
TGCAGTGAAGGGGGGGAAACTGAAGCTTTCTTT
>TRBJ2-2|TRBD2|TRBV9|few
CASSPRLAANTGELFF
TGTGCCAGCAGCCCGCGACTAGCGGCGAACACCGGGGAGCTGTTTTTT
>TRBJ1-2|TRBD1|TRBV6-4|few
CASSPGQGLNYGYTF
TGTGCCAGCAGTCCTGGACAGGGCCTCAACTATGGCTACACCTTC
>TRBJ1-1|NA|TRBV30|few
CAWSVGGGSTEAFF
TGTGCCTGGAGTGTAGGCGGGGGTAGCACTGAAGCTTTCTTT
>TRBJ2-2|TRBD1|TRBV19|few
CASSGTGGGELFF
TGTGCCAGTAGCGGGACAGGGGGAGGGGAGCTGTTTTTT
>TRBJ2-2|NA|TRBV5-1|NA
CASSPGSVPNTGELFF
TGCGCCAGCAGCCCCGGGTCCGTCCCGAACACCGGGGAGCTGTTTTTT
>TRBJ1-5|TRBD1|TRBV11-2|NA
CASSTGTGGGQPQHF
TGTGCCAGCAGCACGGGGACAGGGGGCGGTCAGCCCCAGCATTTT
>TRBJ1-4|TRBD1|TRBV30|NA
CAWGQGRHEKLFF
TGTGCCTGGGGACAGGGGAGGCACGAAAAACTGTTTTTT
>TRBJ2-1|TRBD2|TRBV30|NA
CAWTSGTSYNEQFF
TGTGCCTGGACTAGCGGGACTTCCTACAATGAGCAGTTCTTC
>TRBJ2-7|NA|TRBV30|NA
CAWIQGGGYEQYF
TGTGCCTGGATACAGGGTGGAGGCTACGAGCAGTACTTC
>TRBJ2-7|NA|TRBV28|few
CASSFLRYEQYF
TGTGCCAGCAGTTTTCTCCGTTACGAGCAGTACTTC
>TRBJ2-1|TRBD1|TRBV30|NA
CACLGQGSYNEQFF
TGTGCCTGCCTCGGACAGGGGTCCTACAATGAGCAGTTCTTC
>TRBJ1-1|TRBD1|TRBV7-9|NA
CASRYVQGARAFF
TGTGCCAGCAGATACGTGCAGGGGGCACGAGCTTTCTTT
>TRBJ2-5|TRBD1|TRBV6-1|NA
CAGSGTGGWETQYF
TGTGCCGGATCCGGGACAGGGGGTTGGGAGACCCAGTACTTC
>TRBJ2-7|TRBD1|TRBV7-9|few
CASSLIGTGQDEQYF
TGTGCCAGCAGCTTAATCGGGACAGGTCAGGACGAGCAGTACTTC
>TRBJ2-7|NA|TRBV18|NA
CASSPTGREQYF
TGTGCCAGCTCTCCCACAGGGCGGGAGCAGTACTTC
>TRBJ2-3|NA|TRBV4-2|few
CASSQMGGRKADTQYF
TGTGCCAGCAGCCAGATGGGTGGGAGGAAGGCAGATACGCAGTATTTT
>TRBJ2-7|TRBD2|TRBV14|few
CASSQPSGSKYEQYF
TGTGCCAGCAGCCAACCTAGCGGGAGTAAGTACGAGCAGTACTTC
>TRBJ2-1|NA|TRBV14|NA
CASSQRANSYNEQFF
TGTGCCAGCAGCCAGCGGGCAAACTCCTACAATGAGCAGTTCTTC
>TRBJ2-5|TRBD1|TRBV18|once
CASTTGEQETQYF
TGTGCCAGCACGACAGGGGAGCAAGAGACCCAGTACTTC
>TRBJ2-3|NA|TRBV7-6|NA
CASSLEIGLVRTDTQYF
TGTGCCAGCAGCTTAGAGATCGGACTCGTTCGCACAGATACGCAGTATTTT
>TRBJ1-2|TRBD1|TRBV18|NA
CASSPPADREGYTF
TGTGCCAGCTCACCACCAGCGGACAGGGAGGGCTACACCTTC
>TRBJ2-6|NA|TRBV30|few
CAWSVYSGANVLTF
TGTGCCTGGAGTGTCTACTCTGGGGCCAACGTCCTGACTTTC
>TRBJ2-1|TRBD2|TRBV11-1|few
CASSLSGGPYNEQFF
TGTGCCAGCAGCCTCAGCGGGGGTCCCTACAATGAGCAGTTCTTC
>TRBJ2-7|NA|TRBV5-1|NA
CASSWGTHSYEQYF
TGCGCCAGCAGCTGGGGGACACATTCCTACGAGCAGTACTTC
>TRBJ2-7|TRBD2|TRBV4-2|NA
CASSPALTSGRSDEQYF
TGTGCCAGCAGCCCCGCCCTGACTAGCGGGAGGTCGGACGAGCAGTACTTC
>TRBJ2-4|NA|TRBV23-1|few
CASSQSRVAKNIQYF
TGCGCCAGCAGTCAATCCAGGGTAGCCAAAAACATTCAGTACTTC